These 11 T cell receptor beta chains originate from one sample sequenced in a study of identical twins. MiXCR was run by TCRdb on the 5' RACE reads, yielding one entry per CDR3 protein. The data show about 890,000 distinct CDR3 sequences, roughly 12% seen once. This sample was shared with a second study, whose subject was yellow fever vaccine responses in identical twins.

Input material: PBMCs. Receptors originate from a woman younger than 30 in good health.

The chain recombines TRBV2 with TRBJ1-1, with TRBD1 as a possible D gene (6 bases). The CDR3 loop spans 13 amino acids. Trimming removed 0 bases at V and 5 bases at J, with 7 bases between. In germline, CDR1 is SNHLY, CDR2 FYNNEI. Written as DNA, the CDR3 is TGTGCCAGCAGTGAAGCAAGGGGGACTGAAGCTTTCTTT. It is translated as CASSEARGTEAFF.

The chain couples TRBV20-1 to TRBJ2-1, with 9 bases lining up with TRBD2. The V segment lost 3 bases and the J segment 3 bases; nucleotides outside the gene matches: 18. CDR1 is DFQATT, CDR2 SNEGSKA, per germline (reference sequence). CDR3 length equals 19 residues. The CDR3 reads CSASQPLAGTRPDYNEQFF. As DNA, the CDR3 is TGCAGTGCTAGCCAACCTCTAGCGGGGACCCGACCCGACTACAATGAGCAGTTCTTC.

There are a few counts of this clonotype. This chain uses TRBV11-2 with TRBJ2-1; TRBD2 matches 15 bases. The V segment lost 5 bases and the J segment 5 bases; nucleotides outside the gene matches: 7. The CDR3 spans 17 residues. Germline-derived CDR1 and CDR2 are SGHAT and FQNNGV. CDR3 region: CASSMGLAGGWNNEQFF. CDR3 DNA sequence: TGTGCCAGCAGCATGGGACTAGCGGGAGGATGGAACAATGAGCAGTTCTTC.

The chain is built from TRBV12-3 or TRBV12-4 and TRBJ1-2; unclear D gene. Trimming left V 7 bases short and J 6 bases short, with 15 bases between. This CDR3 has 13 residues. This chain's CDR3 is CASTIHRTDGYTF. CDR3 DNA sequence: TGTGCCAGCACCATACACCGCACGGATGGCTACACCTTC.

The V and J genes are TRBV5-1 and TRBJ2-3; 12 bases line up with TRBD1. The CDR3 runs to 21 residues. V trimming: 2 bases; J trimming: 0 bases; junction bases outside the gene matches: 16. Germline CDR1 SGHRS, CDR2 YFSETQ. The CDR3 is CASSFFLGTGGAGPSTDTQYF. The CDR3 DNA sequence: TGCGCCAGCAGCTTTTTCTTAGGGACAGGGGGCGCGGGGCCAAGCACAGATACGCAGTATTTT.

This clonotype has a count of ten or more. This CDR3 is CASSQDGMSTDTQYF. The CDR3 nucleotides read TGCGCCAGCAGCCAAGATGGGATGAGCACAGATACGCAGTATTTT. The gene calls are TRBV4-1 and TRBJ2-3, with no clear D. Trimming took off 0 bases at V and 0 bases at J, with 7 bases between the two ends. The CDR3 is 15 amino acids. Germline V gene lookup returns CDR1 MGHRA and CDR2 YSYEKL.

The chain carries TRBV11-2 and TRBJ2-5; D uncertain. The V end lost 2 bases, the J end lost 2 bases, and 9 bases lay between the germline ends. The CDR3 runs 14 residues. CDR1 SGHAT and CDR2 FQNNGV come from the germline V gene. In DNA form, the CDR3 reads TGTGCCAGCAGCTTATCTGTCGGACAAGAGACCCAGTACTTC. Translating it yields CASSLSVGQETQYF.

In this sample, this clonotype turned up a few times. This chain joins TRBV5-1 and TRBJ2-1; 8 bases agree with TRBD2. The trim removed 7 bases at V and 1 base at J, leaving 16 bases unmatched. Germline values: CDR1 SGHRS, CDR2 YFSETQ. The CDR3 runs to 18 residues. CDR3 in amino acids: CASCYSSGSPSSYNEQFF. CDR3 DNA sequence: TGCGCCAGCTGCTACTCGAGCGGGAGTCCCAGTTCCTACAATGAGCAGTTCTTC.

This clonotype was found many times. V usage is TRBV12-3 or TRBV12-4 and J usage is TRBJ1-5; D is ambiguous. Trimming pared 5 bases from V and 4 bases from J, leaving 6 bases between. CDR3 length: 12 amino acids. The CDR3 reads CASSPGNQPQHF. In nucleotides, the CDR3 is TGTGCCAGCAGTCCCGGAAATCAGCCCCAGCATTTT.

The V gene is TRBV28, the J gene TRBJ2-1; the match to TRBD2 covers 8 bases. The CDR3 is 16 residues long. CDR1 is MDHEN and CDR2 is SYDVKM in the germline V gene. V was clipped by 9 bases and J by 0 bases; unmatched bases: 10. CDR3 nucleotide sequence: TGTGCCAGTGTGCGGGAGGTAGCGACCTCCTACAATGAGCAGTTCTTC. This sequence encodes CASVREVATSYNEQFF.

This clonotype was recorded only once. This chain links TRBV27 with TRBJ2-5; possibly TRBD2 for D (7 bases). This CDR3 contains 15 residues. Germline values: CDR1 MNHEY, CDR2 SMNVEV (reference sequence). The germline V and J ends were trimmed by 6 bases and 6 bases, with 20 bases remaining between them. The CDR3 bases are TGTGCCAGCAGCCAACAGGGCAGGGAGGGAAAGACCCAGTACTTC. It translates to CASSQQGREGKTQYF.